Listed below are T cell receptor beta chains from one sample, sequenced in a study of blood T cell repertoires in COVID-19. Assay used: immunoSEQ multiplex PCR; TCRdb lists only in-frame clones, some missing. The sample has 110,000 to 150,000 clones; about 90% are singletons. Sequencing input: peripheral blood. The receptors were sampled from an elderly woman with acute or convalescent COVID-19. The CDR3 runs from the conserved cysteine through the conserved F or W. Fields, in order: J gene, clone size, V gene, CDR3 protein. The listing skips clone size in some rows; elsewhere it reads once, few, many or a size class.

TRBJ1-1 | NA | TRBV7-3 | CASSLTGGYTEAFF
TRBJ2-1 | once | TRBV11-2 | CASSLGSSYNEQFF
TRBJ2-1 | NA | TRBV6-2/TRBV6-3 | CASSSRTSGGRSYNEQFF
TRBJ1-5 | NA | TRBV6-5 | CASSYRQGASQPQHF
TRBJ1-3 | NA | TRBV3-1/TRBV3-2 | CASSQAWSSGNTIYF
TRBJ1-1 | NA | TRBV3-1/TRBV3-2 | CASSRGQGSEAFF
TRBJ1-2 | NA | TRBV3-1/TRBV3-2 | CASSQNPRDYGYTF
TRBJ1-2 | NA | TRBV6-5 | CASSRTGTANGYTF
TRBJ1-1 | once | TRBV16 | CASSQLGGGADTEAFF
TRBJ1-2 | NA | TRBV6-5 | CASSYSGYRASGGYTF
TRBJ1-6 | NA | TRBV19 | CASRGQGSENSPLHF
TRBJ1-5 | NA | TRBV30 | CAWSAGFGSNQPQHF
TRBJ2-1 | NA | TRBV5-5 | CASSLSLAGGPRGQFF
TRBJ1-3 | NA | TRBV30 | CAWSRRSGNTIYF
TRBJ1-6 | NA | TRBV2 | CASLGQYNSPLHF
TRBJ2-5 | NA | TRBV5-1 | CASSLVAGPGETQYF
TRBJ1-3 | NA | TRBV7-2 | CASSLGGTGPYTIYF
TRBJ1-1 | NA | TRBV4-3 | CASSQVTGQPLNTEAFF
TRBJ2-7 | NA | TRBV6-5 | CASSSPGTDYEQYF
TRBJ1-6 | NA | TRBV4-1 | CASSLNPGQDNSPLHF
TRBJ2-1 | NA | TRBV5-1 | CASSLAGGINEQFF
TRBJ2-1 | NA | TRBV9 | CASSPGQGFDLATEQFF
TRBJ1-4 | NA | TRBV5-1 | CASSSHTTNEKLFF
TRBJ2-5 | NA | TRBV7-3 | CASSRLASETQYF
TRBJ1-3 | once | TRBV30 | CAWSAISGNTIYF
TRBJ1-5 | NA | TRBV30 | CAWNGPSRDQPQHF
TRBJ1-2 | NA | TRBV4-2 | CASSPPRARGYGYTF
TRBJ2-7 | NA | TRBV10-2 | CASSDPGTSGGYEQYF
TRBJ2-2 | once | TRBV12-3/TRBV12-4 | CASSLGVGELFF
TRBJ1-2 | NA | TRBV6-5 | CASSPVRGSLGYTF
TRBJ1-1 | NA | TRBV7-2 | CASSFGTGGTEAFF
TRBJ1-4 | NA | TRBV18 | CASSPSRAETNEKLFF
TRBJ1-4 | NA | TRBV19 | CASSTRQGTNEKLFF
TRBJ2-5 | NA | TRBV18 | CASSYSGGEETQYF
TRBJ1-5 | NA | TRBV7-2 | CASSLSGTINQPQHF
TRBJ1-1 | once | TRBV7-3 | CASSLQPGRTEAFF